Listed here are 10 T cell receptor beta chains from one sample, sequenced in a study of blood T cell repertoires in COVID-19. Profiling relied on immunoSEQ multiplex PCR, and the TCRdb table lists in-frame clones only, not all of them. This sample has 150,000 or so clones, with about 83% found just once. Input material: peripheral blood. The receptors stem from a man between 40 and 49 years old who had recovered from COVID-19.

V usage is TRBV2 and J usage is TRBJ2-5, with 10 nucleotides matching TRBD2. CDR3 length: 15 residues. Trimming at V came to 8 bases and at J to 14 bases, leaving 20 bases not matched to a gene. Germline CDR1 and CDR2: SNHLY and FYNNEI. The CDR3 is CASSSKSSGGPAPYF. CDR3 DNA sequence: TGTGCCAGCTCTAGTAAATCTAGCGGGGGCCCGGCCCCTTACTTC.

The chain combines TRBV14 with TRBJ2-1; 7 bases are a match to TRBD1. Trimming removed 4 bases from V and 4 bases from J; junction bases left unmatched: 1. Per the germline V gene, CDR1 is SGHDN and CDR2 is FVKESK. The CDR3 totals 13 residues. The CDR3 sequence is CASSRGQYNEQFF. CDR3 coding DNA: TGTGCCAGCAGCCGGGGACAGTACAATGAGCAGTTCTTC.

V and J are TRBV10-3 and TRBJ2-1; TRBD2 is a possible D gene (6 bases). The CDR3 is 13 amino acids. Germline lookup yields CDR1 ENHRY and CDR2 SYGVKD. The ends were cut back, 0 bases at V and 9 bases at J, with 9 bases in the middle. This CDR3 is CAISESEGAEQFF. CDR3 DNA sequence: TGTGCCATCAGTGAGTCGGAGGGAGCTGAGCAGTTCTTC.

The chain couples TRBV5-4 to TRBJ2-3; D is uncertain. V gave up 4 bases and J gave up 5 bases, with 14 bases separating them. This CDR3 has 14 residues. Germline V gives CDR1 SGHNT, CDR2 YYREEE (reference sequence). Here the CDR3 DNA reads TGTGCCAGCAGCAACTGGCGACCGGGAGATACGCAGTATTTT. Its translation: CASSNWRPGDTQYF.

The rearrangement joins TRBV27 to TRBJ1-1; 7 nucleotides match TRBD1. The CDR3 contains 13 residues. CDR1 is MNHEY and CDR2 is SMNVEV in the germline V gene (reference sequence). V trimming: 6 bases; J trimming: 3 bases; junction bases outside the gene matches: 4. The CDR3 DNA reads TGTGCCAGCAGATGGACAGGCGACACTGAAGCTTTCTTT. It encodes CASRWTGDTEAFF.

The V gene is TRBV27, the J gene TRBJ2-3; 7 bases line up with TRBD2. The ends lost 6 bases at V and 0 bases at J; junction bases unmatched: 6. CDR3 length: 15 residues. The germline gives CDR1 MNHEY, CDR2 SMNVEV (reference sequence). The CDR3 reads CASRTAGSSTDTQYF. The CDR3 DNA reads TGTGCCAGCAGAACAGCGGGGTCTAGCACAGATACGCAGTATTTT.

This sequence joins TRBV9 and TRBJ1-6; no firm D call. In germline, CDR1 is SGDLS, CDR2 YYNGEE. CDR3 length equals 13 residues. Trimming stripped 0 bases from V and 7 bases from J, with 5 bases between. The CDR3 region has the DNA TGTGCCAGCAGCGTAGCCAGGAATTCACCCCTCCACTTT. It codes for CASSVARNSPLHF.

The rearrangement links TRBV27 to TRBJ2-2, with D possibly being TRBD2 (6 bases). The germline V gene has CDR1 MNHEY and CDR2 SMNVEV (reference sequence). This CDR3 comprises 13 residues. The germline V and J ends were trimmed by 8 bases and 3 bases, with 10 bases remaining between them. CDR3 in amino acids: CASGSGYTGELFF. CDR3 nucleotide sequence: TGTGCCAGCGGGAGCGGGTACACCGGGGAGCTGTTTTTT.

This clone was seen once. A junction end diverges from the germline sequence, so it may reflect a read error. The V gene is TRBV7-7, the J gene TRBJ2-1; TRBD1 is a possible D gene (5 bases). The CDR3 covers 16 residues. From germline, CDR1 is SSHAT and CDR2 FNYEAQ (reference sequence). The CDR3 DNA sequence: TGTGCTAGCAGCGCCGACAGTAGTCCCCCCTACAATGAGCAGTTCTTC. This codes for CASSADSSPPYNEQFF.

The chain joins TRBV7-9 to TRBJ2-7; 13 bases agree with TRBD2. V shed 5 bases, J shed 7 bases, and the junction held 11 bases outside the gene matches. Germline CDR1 and CDR2: SEHNR and FQNEAQ (reference sequence). There are 16 residues in the CDR3. The CDR3 here is CASSPGTSGDLREQYF. As DNA, the CDR3 is TGTGCCAGCAGCCCTGGGACTAGCGGGGACCTACGAGAGCAGTACTTC.